This is a list of T cell receptor beta chains from one sample in a study of cytomegalovirus exposure and HLA in healthy donors. TCRdb's table, derived via immunoSEQ multiplex PCR, lists solely in-frame clones and lacks some. The sample includes some 120,000 clones, 60% to 80% of them seen just once. The source material was PBMCs. All receptors come from a man aged 25 to 40 in good health and CMV-seronegative. Each CDR3 is given with its conserved first and last residue. Each record gives: D gene, J gene, V gene, clone size, CDR3 protein, CDR3 DNA. The D gene is left open where the match is weak. Expanded clones get a size class; other rows say once, few or many, or leave the size out.

>NA|TRBJ2-7|TRBV28|once
CASSQVNHEQYF
TGTGCCAGCAGTCAAGTTAACCACGAGCAGTACTTC
>NA|TRBJ1-2|TRBV6-1|once
CASTAGVLFGYTF
TGTGCCAGTACGGCCGGGGTTCTCTTTGGCTACACCTTC
>NA|TRBJ1-6|TRBV5-6|NA
CASSLAMGSGSPLHF
TGTGCCAGCAGCTTGGCCATGGGGAGTGGTTCACCCCTCCACTTT
>TRBD1|TRBJ1-2|TRBV28|NA
CASSLFGTVNGYTF
TGTGCCAGCAGTTTATTCGGGACAGTTAACGGCTACACCTTC
>TRBD2|TRBJ2-2|TRBV7-9|NA
CASSPTSGGAGELFF
TGTGCCAGCAGCCCGACTAGCGGGGGGGCCGGGGAGCTGTTTTTT
>NA|TRBJ1-6|TRBV4-3|NA
CASSQDNRGNSPLHF
TGCGCCAGCAGCCAAGATAACCGAGGGAATTCACCCCTCCACTTT
>NA|TRBJ2-3|TRBV2|NA
CATSRGTDTQYF
TGTGCCACGTCCAGGGGAACAGATACGCAGTATTTT
>TRBD1|TRBJ1-1|TRBV6-1|NA
CASSEADRAGTEAFF
TGTGCCAGCAGTGAGGCGGACAGGGCGGGTACTGAAGCTTTCTTT
>NA|TRBJ2-2|TRBV28|NA
CASSLWDRHTGELFF
TGTGCCAGCAGTTTATGGGACAGACACACCGGGGAGCTGTTTTTT
>TRBD2|TRBJ2-2|TRBV19|NA
CASSYWGGPNTGELFF
TGTGCCAGTAGTTACTGGGGAGGGCCGAACACCGGGGAGCTGTTTTTT
>NA|TRBJ1-2|TRBV18|NA
CASSRRLRVRGYGYTF
TGCGCCAGCTCAAGGCGACTAAGGGTACGCGGCTATGGCTACACCTTC
>NA|TRBJ1-6|TRBV4-1|once
CASSQLGVSPLHF
TGCGCCAGCAGCCAGTTGGGCGTATCACCCCTCCACTTT
>NA|TRBJ1-1|TRBV6-4|NA
CASSDEEGSEAFF
TGTGCCAGCAGTGACGAGGAGGGGAGTGAAGCTTTCTTT
>NA|TRBJ2-1|TRBV5-4|NA
CASSLNNYNEQFF
TGTGCCAGCAGCTTGAACAACTACAATGAGCAGTTCTTC
>TRBD1|TRBJ2-7|TRBV4-2|few
CASSQVLGTGALRQYF
TGTGCCAGCAGCCAAGTCTTAGGGACAGGGGCACTTCGGCAGTACTTC
>NA|TRBJ1-2|TRBV10-3|NA
CAISESDSGYGYTF
TGTGCCATCAGTGAGTCGGACAGCGGTTATGGCTACACCTTC
>TRBD2|TRBJ2-7|TRBV5-1|few
CASSLKRGSPRLEQYF
TGCGCCAGCAGCTTGAAGCGGGGGAGCCCCCGGCTCGAGCAGTACTTC
>NA|TRBJ2-1|TRBV30|few
CAWSLGGGPYNEQFF
TGTGCCTGGAGTTTAGGGGGGGGGCCTTACAATGAGCAGTTCTTC
>TRBD2|TRBJ2-3|TRBV18|NA
CASSPPTSGGTDTQYF
TGTGCCAGCTCACCGCCCACTAGCGGGGGCACAGATACGCAGTATTTT
>TRBD1|TRBJ1-1|TRBV13|NA
CASSPGNRGRNMNTEAFF
TGTGCCAGCAGCCCAGGGAACAGGGGGCGAAACATGAACACTGAAGCTTTCTTT
>TRBD1|TRBJ2-3|TRBV28|NA
CASSLEGSGGRDTQYF
TGTGCCAGCAGTTTAGAGGGGTCAGGGGGCCGAGATACGCAGTATTTT
>TRBD2|TRBJ2-1|TRBV27|NA
CASSHGTSGGGRFF
TGTGCCAGCAGTCACGGGACTAGCGGGGGGGGGAGGTTCTTC
>NA|TRBJ1-2|TRBV9|NA
CASSSNGGSYGYTF
TGTGCCAGCAGTTCTAACGGAGGAAGCTATGGCTACACCTTC
>TRBD1|TRBJ1-2|TRBV27|NA
CASSFRPTGVYGYTF
TGCGCCAGCAGTTTCCGCCCGACAGGGGTCTATGGCTACACCTTC
>TRBD2|TRBJ2-7|TRBV6-6|NA
CASSYSTSGGAYEQYF
TGTGCCAGCAGTTACTCGACTAGCGGGGGGGCTTACGAGCAGTACTTC
>NA|TRBJ1-2|TRBV15|NA
CATSINRATYGYTF
TGTGCCACCAGCATAAACAGGGCGACATATGGCTACACCTTC
>TRBD1|TRBJ2-1|TRBV9|NA
CASSVSGQGGDEQFF
TGTGCCAGCAGCGTCTCCGGACAGGGTGGCGATGAGCAGTTCTTC
>NA|TRBJ1-5|TRBV10-1|NA
CATAPGGNQPQHF
TGCGCCACCGCCCCGGGGGGGAATCAGCCCCAGCATTTT
>TRBD1|TRBJ1-4|TRBV28|NA
CASIQGANEKLFF
TGTGCCAGCATTCAGGGGGCTAATGAAAAACTGTTTTTT
>NA|TRBJ1-3|TRBV7-3|NA
CASSLRGGGDSSGNTIYF
TGTGCCAGCAGCTTAAGGGGAGGAGGGGATTCCTCTGGAAACACCATATATTTT
>TRBD1|TRBJ2-7|TRBV9|few
CASSGTGYHEQYF
TGTGCCAGCAGCGGGACAGGGTACCACGAGCAGTACTTC
>NA|TRBJ1-1|TRBV5-4|few
CASSLGGGTEAFF
TGTGCCAGCTCCCTTGGGGGAGGCACTGAAGCTTTCTTT
>NA|TRBJ1-4|TRBV9|NA
CASSVGGDNEKLFF
TGTGCCAGCAGCGTTGGAGGGGATAATGAAAAACTGTTTTTT
>NA|TRBJ2-5|TRBV29-1|NA
CSVVPLRVETQYF
TGCAGCGTTGTCCCTCTACGTGTGGAGACCCAGTACTTC
>NA|TRBJ2-3|TRBV14|NA
CASSLSSTDTQYF
TGTGCCAGCAGCCTGTCGAGCACAGATACGCAGTATTTT
>NA|TRBJ1-3|TRBV5-1|few
CASSLVSLRSSGNTIYF
TGCGCCAGCAGCTTAGTGTCCCTTCGGAGCTCTGGAAACACCATATATTTT
>NA|TRBJ2-1|TRBV7-9|NA
CASSLYPYNEQFF
TGTGCCAGCAGCTTATATCCTTACAATGAGCAGTTCTTC
>TRBD2|TRBJ2-3|TRBV11-2|NA
CASSFDRGLAGPRDTQYF
TGTGCCAGCAGCTTTGATAGAGGCTTAGCGGGGCCCAGAGATACGCAGTATTTT
>NA|TRBJ1-3|TRBV9|NA
CASSERGSSGNTIYF
TGTGCCAGCAGCGAAAGGGGGAGCTCTGGAAACACCATATATTTT
>TRBD2|TRBJ2-3|TRBV18|NA
CASSPVSGGAVVTQYF
TGTGCCAGCTCACCAGTAAGCGGGGGGGCCGTTGTTACGCAGTATTTT
>TRBD1|TRBJ1-3|TRBV5-1|few
CASSWDRIEISGNTIYF
TGCGCCAGCAGCTGGGACAGGATTGAGATCTCTGGAAACACCATATATTTT